Included here is one T cell receptor (beta chain) sequence, with context. A much larger clone lies one base from this, so it may be a read error. The data derive from a study of tumor-infiltrating lymphocytes in primary liver carcinoma. For the study at large: Patients were men and women aged 30 to 69 years. Productive TCRbeta reads per sample were roughly 3.5 to 7.5 million, not differing by tissue.

From roughly 470 ng total RNA, TCR beta cDNA was generated with a primer in the constant region. Three nested multiplex PCR rounds, a slightly modified ARM-PCR method, built the TCR beta libraries. TRBV1-TRBV30 forward primers paired with a C-beta reverse primer drove the first two PCR rounds, about 10 cycles each. From the multiplex PCR reads, TCRdb called clonotypes with MiXCR, one entry per CDR3 protein. The repertoire holds fewer than 150,000 distinct CDR3 sequences, about 68% seen once, with roughly 9% in the top ten. CDR3 size: 15 residues. CDR1 MNHNS and CDR2 SASEGT come from the germline V gene. The tissue used was unsorted bulk material of about 19-34 mg. RNA and DNA were co-extracted from it with the AllPrep DNA/RNA mini kit. Patients diagnosed with primary liver carcinoma received treatment through surgical resection. Over 85% viable tumor cells were present in every tumor sample.

Material for sequencing was liver tumor tissue from sampling region 1. Subset defined: tumor region T1, superior pole. V is TRBV6-1 and J is TRBJ2-5, with 11 nucleotides matching TRBD2. This TCR was sampled from a woman aged 55-70 years with primary liver carcinoma and hepatitis B virus infection. This CDR3 reads CAGSPLAGAEETQYF. Here the CDR3 DNA reads TGTGCCGGCAGTCCACTAGCGGGAGCGGAGGAGACCCAGTACTTC.